The next 12 T cell receptor beta chains were all read from a single sample in a study of T cell repertoires in cytomegalovirus infection. TCRdb re-analysed the reads in MiXCR, keeping a single row per CDR3 protein. Seen here are roughly 180,000 distinct CDR3 sequences, about 22% observed once, and the top ten hold roughly 25%. Antigens for these TCRs are unknown. This sample comprised CD8+ T cells from cultured PBMCs, obtained from culture after CMV antigen stimulation. The receptors come from a human donor in good health (CMV status not recorded). Some clones in this sample may be carry-over from other donors' samples.

The genes are TRBV12-3 or TRBV12-4 and TRBJ2-5; D remains ambiguous. The V gene lost 5 bases and the J gene lost 2 bases, with 12 bases spanning the gap. The CDR3 is 14 residues long. CDR3 loop: CASSPRTQQETQYF. Written as DNA, the CDR3 is TGTGCCAGCAGTCCACGGACCCAACAAGAGACCCAGTACTTC.

This clonotype occurred once. J is TRBJ1-2 and V is TRBV5-1, with D uncertain. Germline-derived CDR1 and CDR2 are SGHRS and YFSETQ. The CDR3 is made up of 13 amino acids. V lost 4 bases and J 0 bases, leaving 7 bases between the germline ends. CDR3 sequence reads: CASSTETNYGYTF. In DNA, the CDR3 is TGCGCCAGCAGCACCGAAACTAACTATGGCTACACCTTC.

V usage is TRBV12-3 or TRBV12-4 and J usage is TRBJ2-3; the match to TRBD2 covers 14 bases. V gave up 4 bases and J gave up 8 bases; unmatched junction bases: 2. CDR3 size: 14 residues. Here the CDR3 DNA reads TGTGCCAGCAGTTCCGGGACTAGCGGGAGTACGCAGTATTTT. Translating it yields CASSSGTSGSTQYF.

The sample holds a few counts of this clonotype. CDR3 nucleotides: TGTGCCAGCAGTCGCGGACAGTCCTACGAGCAGTACTTC. Translation gives CASSRGQSYEQYF. This chain links TRBV6-2 or TRBV6-3 with TRBJ2-7; D might be TRBD1 (6 bases). CDR3 length: 13 residues. Germline CDR1 reads MNHEY; CDR2 reads SVGEGT. V shed 5 bases and J shed 1 base, with 9 bases lying between them.

This clonotype was recorded a few times. The chain carries TRBV12-3 or TRBV12-4 and TRBJ2-1, with 7 positions matching TRBD1. The ends lost 4 bases at V and 6 bases at J; junction bases unmatched: 6. CDR3 length: 14 residues. This CDR3 is CASSWAAGGNEQFF. CDR3 DNA: TGTGCCAGCAGTTGGGCAGCAGGGGGCAATGAGCAGTTCTTC.

The chain combines TRBV4-2 with TRBJ2-2; D is ambiguous. The germline V and J ends were trimmed by 2 bases and 2 bases, with 3 bases remaining between them. Germline values: CDR1 LGHNA, CDR2 YNFKEQ. The CDR3 spans 13 residues. The CDR3, as DNA: TGTGCCAGCAGCCAACTTAACACCGGGGAGCTGTTTTTT. Translating gives CASSQLNTGELFF.

The chain carries TRBV6-2 or TRBV6-3 and TRBJ2-7; D ambiguous. The length of the CDR3 is 15 residues. The germline gives CDR1 MNHEY, CDR2 SVGEGT. V lost 6 bases and J 3 bases, leaving 18 bases between the germline ends. CDR3 protein: CASSPWAEVNYEQYF. The CDR3, as DNA: TGTGCCAGCAGCCCCTGGGCTGAGGTGAACTACGAGCAGTACTTC.

The sample holds a few counts of this clonotype. The chain uses TRBV4-2 and TRBJ1-5; D gene uncertain. Trimming pared 0 bases from V and 1 base from J, leaving 13 bases between. The CDR3 is 17 residues long. The germline V gene has CDR1 LGHNA and CDR2 YNFKEQ. The CDR3 loop is CASSQDLGIKSNQPQHF. The CDR3 DNA sequence: TGTGCCAGCAGCCAAGATCTGGGGATCAAAAGCAATCAGCCCCAGCATTTT.

This clonotype was recorded many times. The V call is TRBV15, the J call TRBJ1-1; D unclear. Germline V gene sequence: CDR1 LNHNV, CDR2 YYDKDF (reference sequence). The CDR3 runs 15 residues. The V end lost 0 bases, the J end lost 0 bases, and 8 bases lay between the germline ends. Here the CDR3 DNA reads TGTGCCACCAGCAGAGATTTGAACATGAACACTGAAGCTTTCTTT. Amino acids: CATSRDLNMNTEAFF.

This clonotype was detected once. The chain joins TRBV7-6 to TRBJ2-3; no clear D. The germline V and J ends were trimmed by 5 bases and 0 bases, with 15 bases remaining between them. Germline-derived CDR1 and CDR2 are SGHVS and FNYEAQ. The CDR3 runs to 16 residues. As DNA, the CDR3 is TGTGCCAGCAGCCTAGAGGCTGGGCTTAGCACAGATACGCAGTATTTT. This gives the protein CASSLEAGLSTDTQYF.

The chain couples TRBV25-1 to TRBJ2-7; tentatively, D is TRBD1 or TRBD2 (5 bases each). The length of the CDR3 is 11 residues. Trimming cost V 3 bases and J 8 bases, with 8 bases left between them. From germline, CDR1 is MGHDK and CDR2 SYGVNS. The DNA of the CDR3 is TGTGCCAGCAGTGACCCGGGACAGCAGTACTTC. Encoded protein: CASSDPGQQYF.

J is TRBJ2-1 and V is TRBV6-1; 7 bases match TRBD1. This CDR3 has 14 amino acids. The germline V gene has CDR1 MNHNS and CDR2 SASEGT. Trimming at V came to 5 bases and at J to 6 bases, leaving 7 bases not matched to a gene. The CDR3 loop reads CASSWTGGLNEQFF. The DNA of the CDR3 is TGTGCCAGCAGTTGGACAGGCGGGCTCAATGAGCAGTTCTTC.